Listed below are T cell receptor beta chains from one sample, sequenced in a study of cytomegalovirus exposure and HLA in healthy donors. TCRdb's copy holds only in-frame clones and misses some; the assay was immunoSEQ multiplex PCR. The table has about 98,000 clones, more than 85% seen once. The sequenced material came from PBMCs. These receptors were taken from a man between 18 and 29 years old in good health and CMV-seropositive. The CDR3 runs from the conserved cysteine through the conserved F or W. D genes are given only for firm matches. Not every row has a clone size; where given, it reads once, few, many or a size class.

>NA|TRBJ2-3|TRBV11-2|NA
TGTGCCAGCACTTTGACAGGCACAGATACGCAGTATTTT
CASTLTGTDTQYF
>TRBD2|TRBJ2-1|TRBV6-1|NA
TGTGCCAGCAGTGGTCTAGCGGGAGGGTGGGATGAGCAGTTCTTC
CASSGLAGGWDEQFF
>NA|TRBJ1-4|TRBV18|NA
TGTGCCAGCAACCACCCTGATCGGGTTAATGAAAAACTGTTTTTT
CASNHPDRVNEKLFF
>NA|TRBJ2-7|TRBV27|NA
TGTGCCAGCAGAACAGGGACGCGGCCCTACGAGCAGTACTTC
CASRTGTRPYEQYF
>NA|TRBJ1-5|TRBV27|NA
TGTGCCAGCAGTTTAATTCAGGGCAGTCAGCCCCAGCATTTT
CASSLIQGSQPQHF
>NA|TRBJ2-3|TRBV28|NA
TGTGCCAGCAGTCACGGACTAAGCACAGATACGCAGTATTTT
CASSHGLSTDTQYF
>NA|TRBJ2-1|TRBV5-1|NA
TGCGCCAGCAGCCAGGATACTAGCCCCCTGGGCAATGAGCAGTTCTTC
CASSQDTSPLGNEQFF
>TRBD2|TRBJ2-7|TRBV6-1|NA
TGTGCCAGCAGTGAGACTAGCGGGGCCTACGAGCAGTACTTC
CASSETSGAYEQYF
>NA|TRBJ2-2|TRBV7-3|NA
TGTGCCAGCAGCTCGAGACAGAACACCGGGGAGCTGTTTTTT
CASSSRQNTGELFF
>TRBD2|TRBJ2-1|TRBV18|NA
TGTGCCAGCTCACCTCCTAGCGGGGGGAACAATGAGCAGTTCTTC
CASSPPSGGNNEQFF
>TRBD1|TRBJ1-1|TRBV7-2|NA
TGTGCCAGCAGCTCGGACAGGGGTTCAGCTGAAGCTTTCTTT
CASSSDRGSAEAFF
>TRBD1|TRBJ2-2|TRBV13|few
TGTGCCAGCAGCCCACCGGGACAGCCCATCCTGGCGAACACCGGGGAGCTGTTTTTT
CASSPPGQPILANTGELFF
>NA|TRBJ1-5|TRBV19|NA
TGTGCCAGTACAATGGGGGGGGGTAGCAATCAGCCCCAGCATTTT
CASTMGGGSNQPQHF
>TRBD2|TRBJ2-3|TRBV4-1|NA
TGCGCCAGCGGACTAGCGGGAGGGAGCACAGATACGCAGTATTTT
CASGLAGGSTDTQYF
>TRBD1|TRBJ2-7|TRBV6-1|NA
TGTGCCAGCAGCCACGGGACAGGGGTCTACGAGCAGTACTTC
CASSHGTGVYEQYF
>TRBD1|TRBJ2-5|TRBV7-9|once
TGTGCCAGCAGCGAAATCACAGGGGGGTGGACCCAGTACTTC
CASSEITGGWTQYF
>NA|TRBJ1-1|TRBV28|NA
TGTGCCAGCAGAGTAGCCGAGCCCACTGAAGCTTTCTTT
CASRVAEPTEAFF